The clone carrying this T cell receptor beta chain was observed once. The target antigen is unknown. The data were obtained in a study of T-cell memory formation after mild COVID-19. Study-level background: TCR clusters showed largely donor specificity. Study findings and constraints: Pre-infection memory showed some responding clones, and this suggested that cross-reactive memory joined. CM and EM subsets held most contracting CD4+ clones; EMRA held CD8+ ones.

Libraries for TCRalpha and TCRbeta carried sample barcodes and unique molecular identifiers via 5'RACE. A single record per CDR3 protein comes from TCRdb applying MiXCR to the 5' RACE reads. The table includes fewer than 500,000 distinct CDR3 sequences, roughly 25% detected once. Germline values: CDR1 SGDLS, CDR2 YYNGEE. V shed 1 base and J 5 bases; nucleotides not matched to a gene: 8. The CDR3 is 17 amino acids. Sequenced material: PBMCs or a T cell subset sorted from them (not recorded which). The chain combines TRBV9 with TRBJ2-7; TRBD2 aligns across 14 bases. The origin of this receptor is an adult woman who had mild COVID-19 (a few samples of this study predate the infection). Cell type and time point are not known. CDR3 coding DNA: TGTGCCAGCAGCGTATCGGGACTAGCGGGAGTTAACCACGAGCAGTACTTC. Its protein product is CASSVSGLAGVNHEQYF.